Listed below are T cell receptor beta chains from one sample, sequenced in a study of PD-1 blockade in classical Hodgkin lymphoma. The data were produced by immunoSEQ multiplex PCR, yet TCRdb's version contains in-frame clones alone and is incomplete. The sample lists tens of thousands of clones; around 93% were seen once. Here the sequenced sample was peripheral blood mononuclear cells (PBMCs), taken at baseline. All receptors come from a human donor with classical Hodgkin lymphoma. CDR3s include the opening cysteine and the closing phenylalanine or tryptophan. The D gene is left open where the match is weak. A row's size may be missing; if present it is once, few, many or a size class.

j_gene	v_gene	abundance	d_gene	CDR3nt	CDR3aa
TRBJ2-7	TRBV7-7	-	TRBD2	TGTGCCAGCAGCTTAGGGACTAGCGGGAGTAGTGAGCAGTACTTC	CASSLGTSGSSEQYF
TRBJ1-3	TRBV6-5	-	-	TGTGCCAGCAGTTTAGGTTCGGGGTCTACTGGAAACACCATATATTTT	CASSLGSGSTGNTIYF
TRBJ2-3	TRBV5-8	-	-	TGTGCCAGCATTCTGCAGGGCGATAGCACAGATACGCAGTATTTT	CASILQGDSTDTQYF
TRBJ2-4	TRBV19	-	-	TGTGCCAGTAGTAACCCCTATTTAGCCAAAAACATTCAGTACTTC	CASSNPYLAKNIQYF
TRBJ2-3	TRBV6-5	-	-	TGTGCCAGCAGTCGGCCCGGGCCTAGCACAGATACGCAGTATTTT	CASSRPGPSTDTQYF
TRBJ1-5	TRBV2	-	-	TGTGCCAGCAGGGGTATTTCGGGACAACCGCGCAATCAGCCCCAGCATTTT	CASRGISGQPRNQPQHF
TRBJ2-7	TRBV9	-	-	TGTGCCAGCAGCGTAGGTGGGGGGCCCAACTTGGGGGCCGAGCAGTACTTC	CASSVGGGPNLGAEQYF
TRBJ1-1	TRBV19	-	-	TGTGCCAGTAGTATTTGGGGGGGAGACACTGAAGCTTTCTTT	CASSIWGGDTEAFF
TRBJ1-1	TRBV28	-	-	TGTGCCAGCAGTTTATTCCGGGTGAACACTGAAGCTTTCTTT	CASSLFRVNTEAFF
TRBJ2-5	TRBV27	-	-	TGTGCCAGCAGCCCGAGGGCGACAGTGGGAGAGACCCAGTACTTC	CASSPRATVGETQYF
TRBJ1-2	TRBV27	-	-	TGTGCCAGCAGTCAGGGCAGAGAGTATGGCTACACCTTC	CASSQGREYGYTF
TRBJ2-2	TRBV7-3	-	-	TGTGCGACAGGGACGGGAGCGAACACCGGGGAGCTGTTTTTT	CATGTGANTGELFF
TRBJ1-1	TRBV27	-	-	TGTGCCAGCAGCCCGTCTTACCTCACTGAAGCTTTCTTT	CASSPSYLTEAFF
TRBJ2-7	TRBV4-2	-	TRBD1	TGTGCCAGCAGCCACCAAGGGGGGGGACAGGGTTACTACGAGCAGTACTTC	CASSHQGGGQGYYEQYF
TRBJ2-2	TRBV19	-	-	TGTGCCAGTAGTATAGATCGGTACAGGGTGCCCAGGACCGGGGAGCTGTTTTTT	CASSIDRYRVPRTGELFF
TRBJ2-7	TRBV27	-	TRBD1	TGTGCCAGCAGCTCGGACAGGGCCTCCTACGAGCAGTACTTC	CASSSDRASYEQYF
TRBJ1-5	TRBV6-6	-	-	TGTGCCAGCAGTTATCACCAGGGTGATCAGCCCCAGCATTTT	CASSYHQGDQPQHF
TRBJ2-1	TRBV19	medium-sized	-	TGTGCCAGTAGTATAGATGGAATGAATGAGCAGTTCTTC	CASSIDGMNEQFF
TRBJ1-4	TRBV19	-	-	TGTGCCAGTACCACTCTGAGTACAACTAATGAAAAACTGTTTTTT	CASTTLSTTNEKLFF
TRBJ2-1	TRBV25-1	once	TRBD1	TGTGCCAGCAGCCTTGCCGGGACAGGGTACAATGAGCAGTTCTTC	CASSLAGTGYNEQFF
TRBJ2-7	TRBV6-6	-	TRBD1	TGTGCCAGCAGTTCTGGGACAGGGAACGCCGAGCAGTACTTC	CASSSGTGNAEQYF
TRBJ1-5	TRBV19	-	-	TGTGCCAGTATGTCGCAGACCAATCAGCCCCAGCATTTT	CASMSQTNQPQHF
TRBJ2-3	TRBV14	-	-	TGTGCCAGCAGCCTGCACCGCGGCACAGATACGCAGTATTTT	CASSLHRGTDTQYF
TRBJ1-1	TRBV19	-	-	TGTGCCAGTAGTATTGACGGTGATGAAGCTTTCTTT	CASSIDGDEAFF
TRBJ1-2	TRBV7-8	-	TRBD1	TGTGCCAGCAGCTTCACAGGGGGCCAAGGCTATGGCTACACCTTC	CASSFTGGQGYGYTF
TRBJ1-2	TRBV30	-	-	TGTGCCTGGAAAGGCACCCGTAATGCTTATGGCTACACCTTC	CAWKGTRNAYGYTF
TRBJ1-5	TRBV6-1	-	TRBD1	TGTGCCAGCAGTTTACAGGGGGGTAATCAGCCCCAGCATTTT	CASSLQGGNQPQHF